Listed here are 18 T cell receptor beta chains from one sample, sequenced in a study of beta chain features in type 1 diabetes. The entirety of the isolated RNA underwent reverse transcription, so expressed TCRB transcripts were sequenced. Data came from immunoSEQ multiplex PCR; TCRdb stores just in-frame clones and leaves some out. The sample yields hundreds of thousands of clones, roughly 17% seen once. Sequencing used naive CD4+ T cells from blood. The source is a woman aged 18 to 35 in good health.

This clone came up a few times. The V call is TRBV28, the J call TRBJ2-7, with unresolved D. The germline CDR1 and CDR2 sequences are MDHEN and SYDVKM. The CDR3 sequence is 12 residues long. V was pared by 7 bases and J by 2 bases, with 9 bases between. The CDR3 DNA follows: TGTGCCAGCACCGTTTCCACCTACGAGCAGTACTTC. This translates into CASTVSTYEQYF. Drawing the rest from reference TRBV28 and TRBJ2-7, the complete variable domain is DVKVTQSSRYLVKRTGEKVFLECVQDMDHENMFWYRQDPGLGLRLIYFSYDVKMKEKGDIPEGYSVSREKKERFSLILESASTNQTSMYLCASTVSTYEQYFGPGTRLTVT.

This chain uses TRBV4-2 with TRBJ2-6; possibly TRBD2 for D (6 bases). The CDR3 totals 21 residues. CDR1 LGHNA and CDR2 YNFKEQ come from the germline V gene. V was clipped by 1 base and J by 1 base, with 23 bases between them. Written as DNA, the CDR3 is TGTGCCAGCAGCCAAGGTAATCCCCGAGGCAGGAGGGTGTCTGGGGCCAACGTCCTGACTTTC. It yields the protein CASSQGNPRGRRVSGANVLTF.

This chain joins TRBV19 and TRBJ2-1, with D hard to call. The CDR3 loop spans 13 amino acids. V lost 6 bases, J lost 6 bases, and 12 bases lay in between. Germline CDR1 and CDR2: LNHDA and SQIVND (reference sequence). The CDR3 bases are TGTGCCAGTAGAACAGCTAGATTCAATGAGCAGTTCTTC. Residues: CASRTARFNEQFF.

This clone occurred a few times. The V call is TRBV29-1, the J call TRBJ2-3, with no clear D. V was trimmed by 6 bases and J by 4 bases, leaving 20 bases between them. Germline CDR1 SQVTM, CDR2 ANQGSEA. CDR3 size: 15 residues. CDR3 nucleotide sequence: TGCAGCGTCCAAGGTGGCCGGCAAATCGCAGATACGCAGTATTTT. Residues: CSVQGGRQIADTQYF.

This clone has a handful of counts. The sample holds other DNA sequences that translate to the same CDR3. The chain couples TRBV28 to TRBJ2-5, with D unclear. Trimming took off 5 bases at V and 4 bases at J, with 5 bases between the two ends. Germline values: CDR1 MDHEN, CDR2 SYDVKM. This CDR3 region has 11 residues. CDR3 protein: CASSPRETQYF. DNA for the CDR3: TGTGCCAGCAGTCCCCGAGAGACCCAGTACTTC.

This clone was picked up a small number of times. The V call is TRBV7-2, the J call TRBJ2-1; TRBD2 might be the D (7 bases). Germline V gene lookup returns CDR1 SGHTA and CDR2 FQGNSA. The CDR3 length is 14 residues. The V end was cut by 3 bases, the J end by 12 bases, with 18 bases between. The chain's CDR3 is CASSFLGGAMGQFF. The CDR3 DNA follows: TGTGCCAGCAGCTTCCTTGGGGGGGCGATGGGGCAGTTCTTC.

This clone was observed a few times. The gene calls are TRBV2 and TRBJ2-3; D unclear. Trimming took 0 bases from V and 5 from J, leaving 9 bases between them. Germline CDR1 and CDR2: SNHLY and FYNNEI. The CDR3 contains 14 residues. The CDR3 is CASSEALLGDTQYF. CDR3 sequence (DNA): TGTGCCAGCAGTGAAGCGCTTCTAGGAGATACGCAGTATTTT.

The V call is TRBV7-8, the J call TRBJ2-5, with 10 bases identical to TRBD2. This CDR3 spans 15 amino acids. V trimming: 4 bases; J trimming: 5 bases; junction bases outside the gene matches: 7. Germline CDR1 reads SGHVS; CDR2 reads FQNEAQ. CDR3 amino acids: CASSSRAGGGETQYF. For the CDR3, the DNA is TGTGCCAGCAGCTCAAGAGCGGGAGGGGGGGAGACCCAGTACTTC. Based on the CDR3 plus reference TRBV7-8 and TRBJ2-5, the full variable domain is GAGVSQSPRYKVAKRGQDVALRCDPISGHVSLFWYQQALGQGPEFLTYFQNEAQLDKSGLPSDRFFAERPEGSVSTLKIQRTQQEDSAVYLCASSSRAGGGETQYFGPGTRLLVL.

The chain uses TRBV6-6 and TRBJ2-7; D not resolved. V lost 7 bases, J lost 2 bases, and 15 bases lay in between. This CDR3 spans 14 amino acids. Germline V gene sequence: CDR1 MNHNY, CDR2 SVGAGI (reference sequence). CDR3 sequence: CASTRSGGAYEQYF. CDR3 in DNA: TGTGCCAGCACACGGTCAGGCGGAGCCTACGAGCAGTACTTC.

The rearrangement links TRBV18 to TRBJ2-7, with D perhaps matching TRBD1 (5 bases). Germline loops: CDR1 KGHSH, CDR2 LQKENI. The length of the CDR3 is 16 residues. Trimming left V 4 bases short and J 3 bases short, with 19 bases between. The CDR3 protein is CASSRRPGRSLYEQYF. The CDR3 bases are TGTGCCAGCTCACGCCGACCAGGGCGGAGTCTCTACGAGCAGTACTTC.

The chain employs TRBV4-2 and TRBJ2-5, with 14 bases that match TRBD2. Germline V lookup: CDR1 LGHNA, CDR2 YNFKEQ. V gave up 0 bases and J gave up 4 bases; unmatched junction bases: 4. The CDR3 runs to 17 residues. The CDR3 region is CASSQEGTSGRGETQYF. The CDR3 DNA sequence: TGTGCCAGCAGCCAAGAAGGGACTAGCGGGAGAGGAGAGACCCAGTACTTC.

CDR3 DNA sequence: TGTGCCAGCAGCCCCCAACACAATCAAGAGACCCAGTACTTC. Translation: CASSPQHNQETQYF. V and J are TRBV13 and TRBJ2-5, with D unresolved. This CDR3 is built from 14 residues. Germline CDR1 and CDR2: PRHDT and FYEKMQ (reference sequence). Trimming pared 5 bases from V and 2 bases from J, leaving 12 bases between.

This clone was counted between two and nine times. The chain is built from TRBV19 and TRBJ2-7; tentative D call: TRBD2 (5 bases). Germline V gene sequence: CDR1 LNHDA, CDR2 SQIVND (reference sequence). This CDR3 region has 15 residues. V lost 3 bases, J lost 1 base, and 13 bases lay in between. CDR3 DNA: TGTGCCAGTAGTATTTCGGGGAGCGCTTCCTACGAGCAGTACTTC. Residues: CASSISGSASYEQYF.

This clone occurred a few times. The gene calls are TRBV19 and TRBJ1-3; TRBD1 might be the D (6 bases). V lost 5 bases and J lost 0, with 14 bases in between. From germline, CDR1 is LNHDA and CDR2 SQIVND (reference sequence). CDR3 length equals 16 residues. The CDR3 nucleotides are TGTGCCAGTAGTCCTACAGGGTCGCGCTCTGGAAACACCATATATTTT. It specifies CASSPTGSRSGNTIYF.

The chain links TRBV28 to TRBJ2-5, with TRBD2 as a possible D gene (6 bases). Between the trimmed V and J ends, which lost 4 bases and 3 bases, there was a span of 15 bases. The CDR3 contains 15 residues. Germline V gene lookup returns CDR1 MDHEN and CDR2 SYDVKM. The CDR3 protein is CASSSPRLEKETQYF. In DNA, the CDR3 is TGTGCCAGCAGTTCCCCACGACTAGAGAAAGAGACCCAGTACTTC.

This clone came up a few times. The chain uses TRBV18 and TRBJ1-1, with 10 bases that match TRBD1. Germline V CDR1 and CDR2: KGHSH, LQKENI. The CDR3 covers 18 residues. The V and J ends lost 2 bases and 0 bases, in that order; junction bases with no gene match: 9. The DNA of the CDR3 is TGTGCCAGCTCACCAGTTGCCGGGACAGGGGTCATGAACACTGAAGCTTTCTTT. Protein sequence: CASSPVAGTGVMNTEAFF.

This clone was detected only a few times. The CDR3 DNA reads as TGTGCCAGCAGCTTCCTCCGACTAGCAGCCTACAATGAGCAGTTCTTC. This gives the protein CASSFLRLAAYNEQFF. The chain employs TRBV7-8 and TRBJ2-1, with 7 nucleotides matching TRBD2. V shed 3 bases, J shed 2 bases, and the junction held 7 bases outside the gene matches. From germline, CDR1 is SGHVS and CDR2 FQNEAQ. The CDR3 consists of 16 residues.

This clone has more than one count but fewer than ten. The V call is TRBV19, the J call TRBJ2-3; no reliable D call. Germline values: CDR1 LNHDA, CDR2 SQIVND (reference sequence). Trimming removed 2 bases from V and 0 bases from J, with 9 bases in between. This CDR3 contains 15 residues. The CDR3, as DNA: TGTGCCAGTAGTATACGACTCACTAGCACAGATACGCAGTATTTT. Amino acids: CASSIRLTSTDTQYF.